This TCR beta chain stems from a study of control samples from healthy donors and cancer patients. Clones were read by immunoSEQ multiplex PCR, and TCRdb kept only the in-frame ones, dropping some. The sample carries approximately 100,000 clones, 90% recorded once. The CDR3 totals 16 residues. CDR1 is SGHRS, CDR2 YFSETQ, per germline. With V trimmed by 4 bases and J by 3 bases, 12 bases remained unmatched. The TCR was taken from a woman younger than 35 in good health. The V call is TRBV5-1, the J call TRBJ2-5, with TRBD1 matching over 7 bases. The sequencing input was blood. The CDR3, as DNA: TGCGCCAGCAGCATGAGACAGGGTCCTCCTGAAGAGACCCAGTACTTC. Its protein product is CASSMRQGPPEETQYF.